This TCR beta chain was recorded in a study of T cell responses to AZD1222 COVID-19 vaccine. Sequenced by immunoSEQ multiplex PCR; TCRdb stores in-frame clones only, minus some. The sample has approximately 89,000 clones, roughly nine tenths seen once. As concerns this clone: No antigen is known for it.

In germline, CDR1 is SQVTM, CDR2 ANQGSEA. Trimming took off 0 bases at V and 8 bases at J, with 16 bases between the two ends. CDR3 length: 14 amino acids. General observations from the study: In all cases, repertoires were sampled only after the peak T cell response. In a largely white British group with more females than males, clonal diversity was possibly underestimated. Among AZD1222 vaccinees, only six or seven were seropositive at baseline. Spike-wide vaccine-associated CD4 TCRs dominated at 160-218 and 743-854.

The specimen was peripheral blood, collected 28 days after the second AZD1222 dose. This TCR came from an adult who received the AZD1222 COVID-19 vaccine. This chain uses TRBV29-1 with TRBJ1-2, with a possible D match to TRBD1 (5 bases). The CDR3 reads CSVEDRADSGGYTF. The CDR3 DNA reads as TGCAGCGTTGAAGACAGGGCGGATTCGGGCGGCTACACCTTC.